These 10 T cell receptor beta chains share one sample of origin, sequenced in a study of blood T cell repertoires in COVID-19. TCRdb's copy holds only in-frame clones and misses some; the assay was immunoSEQ multiplex PCR. The sample lists about 270,000 clones; 85% to 90% were seen once. Sequencing used PBMCs or T cells enriched from blood (not recorded which). These receptors came from a woman between 18 and 30 years old who had recovered from COVID-19.

The CDR3 protein is CASSSYRGRRENFYGYTF. The CDR3 bases are TGTGCCAGCAGTTCCTACAGGGGGCGGAGGGAGAACTTCTATGGCTACACCTTC. The rearrangement joins TRBV27 to TRBJ1-2; 9 positions match TRBD1. V lost 4 bases and J lost 4; bases outside the gene matches: 16. The CDR3 is made up of 18 amino acids. Germline CDR1 reads MNHEY; CDR2 reads SMNVEV (reference sequence).

This clone has only a few counts. The rearrangement joins TRBV2 to TRBJ1-1; no clear D. Germline-derived CDR1 and CDR2 are SNHLY and FYNNEI. V was shortened by 5 bases and J by 1 base, with 11 bases between the two germline ends. This CDR3 is built from 14 residues. CDR3 sequence (DNA): TGTGCCAGCAGTCATGTAAGCCCGAACACTGAAGCTTTCTTT. This translates into CASSHVSPNTEAFF.

V and J are TRBV27 and TRBJ2-1; 8 bases are shared with TRBD2. The V segment lost 3 bases and the J segment 7 bases; nucleotides outside the gene matches: 8. The CDR3 totals 15 residues. Germline lookup yields CDR1 MNHEY and CDR2 SMNVEV (reference sequence). The CDR3, as DNA: TGTGCCAGCAGTTTTTTTCCGGGGGGGCGTAATGAGCAGTTCTTC. Translating it yields CASSFFPGGRNEQFF.

This clone was seen only once. The chain couples TRBV30 to TRBJ1-2, with D possibly TRBD1 on 5 matching bases. Deletions cut 1 base from V and 0 bases from J, with 12 bases between. The CDR3 runs to 15 residues. Per germline, CDR1 GTSNPN and CDR2 SVGIG (reference sequence). The CDR3 loop is CAWSGKGAANYGYTF. For the CDR3, the DNA is TGTGCCTGGAGTGGCAAAGGGGCCGCTAACTATGGCTACACCTTC. Drawing the rest from reference TRBV30 and TRBJ1-2, the complete variable domain is SQTIHQWPATLVQPVGSPLSLECTVEGTSNPNLYWYRQAAGRGLQLLFYSVGIGQISSEVPQNLSASRPQDRQFILSSKKLLLSDSGFYLCAWSGKGAANYGYTFGSGTRLTVV.

This clone was seen a handful of times. The V and J genes are TRBV6-2 or TRBV6-3 and TRBJ1-6, with D tentatively TRBD1 (6 bases). CDR3 length: 15 amino acids. The V gene lost 5 bases and the J gene lost 3 bases, with 11 bases spanning the gap. CDR1 is MNHEY, CDR2 SVGEGT, per germline. The CDR3 DNA follows: TGTGCCAGCAGTCCGGACAGCTTCTATAATTCACCCCTCCACTTT. Translation: CASSPDSFYNSPLHF.

This chain connects TRBV29-1 to TRBJ2-7, with D possibly being TRBD2 (6 bases). V gave up 4 bases and J gave up 5 bases, with 15 bases separating them. Germline CDR1 SQVTM, CDR2 ANQGSEA. The CDR3 contains 13 residues. CDR3 in amino acids: CSVVGGGSNEQYF. The CDR3 nucleotides are TGCAGCGTTGTAGGTGGGGGGAGCAACGAGCAGTACTTC.

The chain carries TRBV11-2 and TRBJ1-2; D is perhaps TRBD1 (5 bases). Germline V lookup: CDR1 SGHAT, CDR2 FQNNGV. The CDR3 has 15 amino acids. Trimming took 2 bases from V and 3 from J, leaving 13 bases between them. The CDR3 nucleotides read TGTGCCAGCAGCTTATCCGAGGCAGGGTACTATGGCTACACCTTC. The encoded protein is CASSLSEAGYYGYTF.

The rearrangement links TRBV9 to TRBJ2-3; 8 nucleotides align to TRBD2. CDR1 is SGDLS, CDR2 YYNGEE, per germline. The CDR3 has 15 amino acids. V shed 0 bases, J shed 2 bases, and the junction held 2 bases outside the gene matches. DNA of the CDR3: TGTGCCAGCAGCGTAGCTAGCGGGCTCACAGATACGCAGTATTTT. It encodes CASSVASGLTDTQYF.

This rearrangement joins TRBV6-1 to TRBJ1-2, with D perhaps matching TRBD1 (5 bases). This CDR3 is built from 14 residues. Germline V gene sequence: CDR1 MNHNS, CDR2 SASEGT. The V and J ends lost 2 bases and 5 bases respectively, with 12 bases between them. In DNA form, the CDR3 reads TGTGCCAGCAGTGAATCGGGGGGAGGGTATGGCTACACCTTC. Protein product: CASSESGGGYGYTF.

The chain links TRBV4-2 to TRBJ2-1; 9 nucleotides align to TRBD2. In germline, CDR1 is LGHNA, CDR2 YNFKEQ. This CDR3 is built from 17 residues. V lost 3 bases and J lost 3; bases outside the gene matches: 9. The CDR3 nucleotides read TGTGCCAGCAGCCAGAGGAGCGGGGGGATCTACTACAATGAGCAGTTCTTC. The encoded protein is CASSQRSGGIYYNEQFF.